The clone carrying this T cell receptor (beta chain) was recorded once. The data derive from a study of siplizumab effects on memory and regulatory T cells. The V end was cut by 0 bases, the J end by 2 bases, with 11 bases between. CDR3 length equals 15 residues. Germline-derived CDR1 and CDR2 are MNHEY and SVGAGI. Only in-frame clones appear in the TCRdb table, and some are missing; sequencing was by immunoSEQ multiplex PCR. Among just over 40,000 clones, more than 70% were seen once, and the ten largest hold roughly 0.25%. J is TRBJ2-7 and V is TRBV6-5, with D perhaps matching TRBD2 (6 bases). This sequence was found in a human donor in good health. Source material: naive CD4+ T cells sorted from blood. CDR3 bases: TGTGCCAGCAGTTACTCCGGGGGTAAGACCTACGAGCAGTACTTC. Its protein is CASSYSGGKTYEQYF.